This paragraph reports one T cell receptor beta chain. V lost 3 bases and J 3 bases, leaving 11 bases between the germline ends. Germline V gene sequence: CDR1 SGHTA, CDR2 FQGNSA. This CDR3 is built from 14 residues. The sample is drawn from a study of control samples from healthy donors and cancer patients. Generated by immunoSEQ multiplex PCR, the TCRdb table keeps only in-frame clones and is missing some. Of 15,000 to 18,000 clones listed, about nine tenths are singletons. What was sequenced was PBMCs. This TCR was recovered from a woman in her 70s with colorectal cancer. The rearrangement joins TRBV7-2 to TRBJ2-5, with D tentatively TRBD1 or TRBD2 (6 bases each). The CDR3 loop reads CASSFLRGEETQYF. In DNA, the CDR3 is TGTGCCAGCAGCTTCCTAAGGGGGGAAGAGACCCAGTACTTC.